Each of the 17 T cell receptor beta chains below was sequenced from the same sample in a study. MiXCR was run by TCRdb on the RT-PCR reads, yielding one entry per CDR3 protein. The sample contains about 700,000 distinct CDR3 sequences, more than 13% of which appear only once. Material: memory CD4+ T cells from blood. The receptors originated from a female donor in good health, serving as a healthy control.

The V call is TRBV6-1, the J call TRBJ1-1, with D perhaps matching TRBD1 (5 bases). Trimming stripped 6 bases from V and 1 base from J, with 12 bases between. CDR3 length equals 14 residues. Germline CDR1 reads MNHNS; CDR2 reads SASEGT. DNA for the CDR3: TGTGCCAGCAGACTATGGGGGGAGAACACTGAAGCTTTCTTT. Its protein product is CASRLWGENTEAFF.

The rearrangement links TRBV7-9 to TRBJ1-2; D possibly corresponds to TRBD1 (5 bases). Germline V gene lookup returns CDR1 SEHNR and CDR2 FQNEAQ (reference sequence). V was clipped by 6 bases and J by 4 bases, with 12 bases between them. CDR3 length: 13 amino acids. The CDR3 DNA sequence: TGTGCCAGCAGAGAAGACGGGGCCTATGGCTACACCTTC. Encoded protein: CASREDGAYGYTF.

This clonotype was observed at least ten times. Written as DNA, the CDR3 is TGTGCCAGCAGACGAGACACTGGCTCCTACAATGAGCAGTTCTTC. Protein product: CASRRDTGSYNEQFF. The V and J genes are TRBV7-2 and TRBJ2-1; no clear D. CDR1 and CDR2 from the germline V gene are SGHTA and FQGNSA. The CDR3 contains 15 residues. V shed 6 bases and J shed 0 bases, with 12 bases lying between them.

This sequence joins TRBV6-6 and TRBJ2-1; TRBD1 is a possible D gene (5 bases). V dropped 1 base and J dropped 9 bases, with 10 bases sitting between them. From germline, CDR1 is MNHNY and CDR2 SVGAGI (reference sequence). This CDR3 comprises 13 residues. The DNA of the CDR3 is TGTGCCAGCAGTTACTTCAGTCAGGGTGAGCAGTTCTTC. Its protein is CASSYFSQGEQFF.

CDR3 sequence: CASSLDHGSEAFF. As DNA, the CDR3 is TGTGCCAGCAGCCTGGACCACGGTAGTGAAGCTTTCTTT. The V call is TRBV11-2, the J call TRBJ1-1, with D uncertain. Germline V lookup: CDR1 SGHAT, CDR2 FQNNGV. The CDR3 has 13 amino acids. V lost 5 bases and J 7 bases, leaving 14 bases between the germline ends.

This clonotype was observed many times. The rearrangement links TRBV5-1 to TRBJ2-5; possible D gene TRBD1, 6 bases. The CDR3 has 15 amino acids. Germline CDR1 is SGHRS and CDR2 is YFSETQ. The V and J ends lost 4 bases and 2 bases respectively, with 15 bases between them. This CDR3 reads CASSLGHGIQETQYF. CDR3 bases: TGCGCCAGCAGCCTGGGACACGGAATTCAAGAGACCCAGTACTTC.

This clonotype was counted a few times. The chain has TRBV4-1 and TRBJ1-1; D not resolved. The V gene lost 2 bases and the J gene lost 8 bases, with 12 bases spanning the gap. This CDR3 is 13 amino acids long. From germline, CDR1 is MGHRA and CDR2 YSYEKL. The CDR3 is CASSQYGHSEAFF. The CDR3 nucleotides are TGCGCCAGCAGCCAATATGGCCACTCCGAAGCTTTCTTT.

The V gene is TRBV6-1, the J gene TRBJ1-1; possible D gene TRBD1, 5 bases. Trimming stripped 2 bases from V and 4 bases from J, with 14 bases between. CDR3 length equals 15 residues. The V gene's germline CDR1 is MNHNS and CDR2 SASEGT. The CDR3 loop reads CASSELKGSTTEAFF. The CDR3 coding sequence is TGTGCCAGCAGTGAATTAAAGGGGTCGACCACTGAAGCTTTCTTT.

The chain combines TRBV28 with TRBJ2-7, with 8 bases fitting TRBD2. V was clipped by 5 bases and J by 4 bases; unmatched bases: 10. Looked up from germline, CDR1 is MDHEN and CDR2 is SYDVKM. This CDR3 comprises 15 residues. CDR3: CASSTRAGALYEQYF. For the CDR3, the DNA is TGTGCCAGCAGTACCCGAGCGGGAGCACTGTACGAGCAGTACTTC. Together with reference TRBV28 and TRBJ2-7, the CDR3 gives the full variable domain: DVKVTQSSRYLVKRTGEKVFLECVQDMDHENMFWYRQDPGLGLRLIYFSYDVKMKEKGDIPEGYSVSREKKERFSLILESASTNQTSMYLCASSTRAGALYEQYFGPGTRLTVT.

This clonotype was recorded many times. The chain has TRBV5-1 and TRBJ2-1; 7 bases match TRBD2. V shed 4 bases, J shed 9 bases, and the junction held 13 bases outside the gene matches. Germline V CDR1 and CDR2: SGHRS, YFSETQ. The CDR3 has 15 amino acids. The CDR3 region is CASSLGLVSAGEQFF. The CDR3 DNA reads TGCGCCAGCAGCCTTGGACTAGTTTCCGCCGGTGAGCAGTTCTTC.

The CDR3 sequence is CASSRQGSQLEQYF. CDR3 bases: TGCGCCAGCAGCCGACAGGGGTCTCAGCTCGAGCAGTACTTC. The genes are TRBV5-1 and TRBJ2-7; 8 bases fit TRBD1. J lost 6 bases, V lost 4 bases, and 9 bases had no gene match. The CDR3 spans 14 residues. Germline loops: CDR1 SGHRS, CDR2 YFSETQ.

In its sample, this clonotype was seen many times. This chain connects TRBV7-6 to TRBJ2-7; possible D gene TRBD2, 6 bases. V lost 5 bases to trimming and J lost 3 bases, with 8 bases between them. Germline V gene sequence: CDR1 SGHVS, CDR2 FNYEAQ. The CDR3 has 12 amino acids. The CDR3 sequence is CASSVRDYEQYF. The DNA of the CDR3 is TGTGCCAGCAGCGTGCGGGACTACGAGCAGTACTTC. The whole variable domain, remainder taken from reference TRBV7-6 and TRBJ2-7, is GAGVSQSPRYKVTKRGQDVALRCDPISGHVSLYWYRQALGQGPEFLTYFNYEAQQDKSGLPNDRFSAERPEGSISTLTIQRTEQRDSAMYRCASSVRDYEQYFGPGTRLTVT.

There are many counts of this clonotype. V usage is TRBV10-3 and J usage is TRBJ2-7, with a weak D call TRBD2 (6 bases). Germline CDR1 and CDR2: ENHRY and SYGVKD. Trimming took off 3 bases at V and 6 bases at J, with 18 bases between the two ends. The CDR3 extends over 15 amino acids. The CDR3 sequence is CAISDWEEISGEQYF. The CDR3 DNA reads TGTGCCATCAGTGACTGGGAGGAGATTTCGGGCGAGCAGTACTTC.

CDR3 amino acids: CSAEGGLLNQPQHF. The CDR3, as DNA: TGCAGTGCTGAGGGGGGGTTGCTCAATCAGCCCCAGCATTTT. This chain uses TRBV20-1 with TRBJ1-5; D might be TRBD1 (6 bases). The germline V gene has CDR1 DFQATT and CDR2 SNEGSKA (reference sequence). Trimming pared 5 bases from V and 3 bases from J, leaving 14 bases between. The CDR3 covers 14 residues.

This clonotype has more than one count but fewer than ten. This chain uses TRBV27 with TRBJ2-7; TRBD2 aligns across 8 bases. Looked up from germline, CDR1 is MNHEY and CDR2 is SMNVEV (reference sequence). This CDR3 has 14 amino acids. Germline trimming cut 10 bases from V and 3 bases from J; bases unmatched to any gene: 11. DNA for the CDR3: TGTGCCACCATGCTACGGGAGGGCCTCTACGAGCAGTACTTC. This codes for CATMLREGLYEQYF.

V usage is TRBV10-3 and J usage is TRBJ1-1; D remains ambiguous. CDR3 length: 13 amino acids. The germline V gene has CDR1 ENHRY and CDR2 SYGVKD. With 6 bases removed from V and 6 bases from J, the gap between germline ends came to 14 bases. The CDR3 DNA follows: TGTGCCATCAGGAGATCCGAAGGCGCTGAAGCTTTCTTT. Encoded protein: CAIRRSEGAEAFF.

This clonotype was picked up many times. The chain is built from TRBV29-1 and TRBJ2-7; D possibly corresponds to TRBD1 (6 bases). Germline V gene lookup returns CDR1 SQVTM and CDR2 ANQGSEA. V gave up 6 bases and J gave up 12 bases, with 18 bases separating them. The CDR3 runs to 11 residues. CDR3 sequence (DNA): TGCAGCGTGGAACAGGGTGAGAGGAGGTACTTC. Protein sequence: CSVEQGERRYF.